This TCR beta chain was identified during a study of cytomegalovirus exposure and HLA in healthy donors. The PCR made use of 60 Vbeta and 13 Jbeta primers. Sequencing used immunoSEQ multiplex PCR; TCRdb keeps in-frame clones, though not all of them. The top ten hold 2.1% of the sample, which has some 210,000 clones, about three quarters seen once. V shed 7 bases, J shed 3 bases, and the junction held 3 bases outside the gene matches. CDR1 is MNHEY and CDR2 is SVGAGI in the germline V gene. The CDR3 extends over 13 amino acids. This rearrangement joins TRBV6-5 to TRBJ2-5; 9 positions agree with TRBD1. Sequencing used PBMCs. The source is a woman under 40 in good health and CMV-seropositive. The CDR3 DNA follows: TGTGCCAGCAAAAGGACAGGGGAAGAGACCCAGTACTTC. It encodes CASKRTGEETQYF.